Below, 10 T cell receptor beta chains from the same sample are listed, as sequenced in a study of blood T cell repertoires in COVID-19. TCRdb's table, derived via immunoSEQ multiplex PCR, lists solely in-frame clones and lacks some. The data contain hundreds of thousands of clones, around 90% of them singletons. Sequencing used PBMCs or T cells enriched from blood (not recorded which). The receptors stem from a woman aged 30 to 39 who had recovered from COVID-19.

The chain couples TRBV28 to TRBJ2-1, with D possibly being TRBD2 (6 bases). Germline assignment: CDR1 MDHEN and CDR2 SYDVKM. The CDR3 covers 13 residues. V shed 5 bases and J shed 6 bases, with 11 bases lying between them. As DNA, the CDR3 is TGTGCCAGCAGTAGACTAGTTTCCAATGAGCAGTTCTTC. This sequence encodes CASSRLVSNEQFF.

The chain links TRBV7-2 to TRBJ1-1, with D maybe TRBD1 (5 bases). Germline CDR1 reads SGHTA; CDR2 reads FQGNSA. Trimming removed 2 bases from V and 3 bases from J, with 13 bases in between. This CDR3 is 15 amino acids long. CDR3: CASSLYGGAYTEAFF. In nucleotides, the CDR3 is TGTGCCAGCAGCTTATATGGAGGGGCGTACACTGAAGCTTTCTTT.

V and J are TRBV12-3 or TRBV12-4 and TRBJ2-7, with 8 bases that match TRBD1. The CDR3 sequence is 12 residues long. The V gene end was trimmed by 8 bases and the J gene end by 6 bases; junction bases not matched to a gene: 6. CDR3 in DNA: TGTGCCAGCTTGGACAGGGCATCCGAGCAGTACTTC. It translates to CASLDRASEQYF.

In DNA form, the CDR3 reads TGCGCCAGCAGCCAAGGCTCAAGTTCGGTAAAATACGAGCAGTACTTC. Its protein is CASSQGSSSVKYEQYF. This sequence joins TRBV4-3 and TRBJ2-7; no clear D. CDR1 is LGHNA, CDR2 YSLEER, per germline. The CDR3 spans 16 residues. V was trimmed by 1 base and J by 4 bases, leaving 17 bases between them.

This chain links TRBV9 with TRBJ2-1, with TRBD2 identical over 10 bases. The CDR3 runs 15 residues. The ends lost 0 bases at V and 9 bases at J; junction bases unmatched: 6. The germline V gene encodes CDR1 SGDLS and CDR2 YYNGEE. The DNA for the CDR3 is TGTGCCAGCAGCGTAGAGGGACTAGCGTGGGGTGAGCAGTTCTTC. Translated, it gives CASSVEGLAWGEQFF.

This clone is a singleton in its sample. The chain uses TRBV5-1 and TRBJ1-1; D might be TRBD1 (6 bases). The CDR3 is 13 residues long. Per the germline V gene, CDR1 is SGHRS and CDR2 is YFSETQ. V gave up 3 bases and J gave up 1 base, with 7 bases separating them. In DNA form, the CDR3 reads TGCGCCAGCAGCTGGACAGAGAACACTGAAGCTTTCTTT. Protein product: CASSWTENTEAFF.

V is TRBV9 and J is TRBJ2-1; TRBD2 is a possible D gene (5 bases). The germline CDR1 and CDR2 sequences are SGDLS and YYNGEE. The V end lost 8 bases, the J end lost 7 bases, and 16 bases lay between the germline ends. CDR3 length: 13 amino acids. The CDR3 loop is CASTSTPGNEQFF. CDR3 coding DNA: TGTGCCAGTACTAGTACCCCTGGGAATGAGCAGTTCTTC. Variable domain in full (rest from reference TRBV9 and TRBJ2-1): DSGVTQTPKHLITATGQRVTLRCSPRSGDLSVYWYQQSLDQGLQFLIQYYNGEERAKGNILERFSAQQFPDLHSELNLSSLELGDSALYFCASTSTPGNEQFFGPGTRLTVL.

The rearrangement joins TRBV5-4 to TRBJ2-7; 9 positions agree with TRBD1. Germline assignment: CDR1 SGHNT and CDR2 YYREEE (reference sequence). The CDR3 contains 15 residues. The trim removed 1 base at V and 6 bases at J, leaving 8 bases unmatched. The CDR3 nucleotides read TGTGCCAGCAGCTTGCGGCTACAGGGGGCCCTCGAGCAGTACTTC. Protein product: CASSLRLQGALEQYF.

The genes are TRBV7-6 and TRBJ2-2; the match to TRBD1 covers 10 bases. Trimming at V came to 5 bases and at J to 4 bases, leaving 4 bases not matched to a gene. CDR1 SGHVS and CDR2 FNYEAQ come from the germline V gene. The length of the CDR3 is 15 residues. The CDR3 nucleotides are TGTGCCAGCAGCCTAAGGGACAGGGGCACCGGGGAGCTGTTTTTT. This sequence encodes CASSLRDRGTGELFF.

The rearrangement uses TRBV19 and TRBJ1-5; TRBD1 agrees at 7 bases. With 3 bases clipped from V and 4 bases from J, the junction kept 6 bases outside the gene matches. The germline V gene has CDR1 LNHDA and CDR2 SQIVND (reference sequence). The CDR3 runs to 15 residues. In nucleotides, the CDR3 is TGTGCCAGTAGTATGGTGACAGGGTTGAATCAGCCCCAGCATTTT. Its protein is CASSMVTGLNQPQHF.